This T cell receptor (beta chain) was obtained from a study of regulatory T cells in long-lasting Graves disease. Study-level findings and limits: Newly diagnosed Graves' patients exceeded persistent ones in TCR diversity.

This CDR3 contains 15 residues. Looked up from germline, CDR1 is SGHTA and CDR2 is FQGNSA. V lost 3 bases, J lost 2 bases, and 11 bases lay in between. The time point: newly diagnosed GD, antithyroid drugs for less than 3 months. PBMCs provided the RNA from which the TCR library was made. Xi'an, China, was home to the endocrinology department that provided patients. With iRepertoire HTBI primers and Arm-PCR of CDR3 regions, TCR beta libraries were built. TCRdb itself ran the multiplex PCR reads through MiXCR, one entry per CDR3 protein. The sample yields roughly 410,000 distinct CDR3 sequences, 15% seen once. This clonotype was recorded many times. Its matching antigen is unknown. This same sample was also taken into another study, of T cells in Graves' hyperthyroidism and ophthalmopathy. That paper states: HTBI primers were used for first-round RT-PCR of the TCR CDR3. Most expanded thyroid clonotypes above 0.001 recurred in blood.

J is TRBJ1-5 and V is TRBV7-2; D is perhaps TRBD1 (5 bases). The clonotype comes from a woman in her forties with Graves disease. Sequencing was performed on peripheral blood mononuclear cells (PBMCs), taken at new diagnosis, from a patient treated with antithyroid drugs. In DNA form, the CDR3 reads TGTGCCAGCAGCTTGCAGGGAGATGGCAATCAGCCCCAGCATTTT. Protein product: CASSLQGDGNQPQHF.